Listed below are T cell receptor beta chains from one sample, sequenced in a study of CD8 T cells in Susac syndrome. Via MiXCR, TCRdb re-called the immunoSEQ multiplex PCR reads, giving one row per CDR3 protein. The table has 150,000 to 200,000 distinct CDR3 sequences, roughly 94% seen once. Sequenced sample: CD4+ T cells from PBMCs. The source is a human donor with multiple sclerosis. Each CDR3 is given with its conserved first and last residue. A D gene is named only where the DNA matches it firmly.

d_gene: TRBD2
j_gene: TRBJ2-2
v_gene: TRBV5-1
CDR3aa: CASSLAGVAGRRTGELFF

d_gene: .
j_gene: TRBJ2-2
v_gene: TRBV20-1
CDR3aa: CSAKDRSNTGELFF

d_gene: .
j_gene: TRBJ2-1
v_gene: TRBV14
CDR3aa: CASSQDNSRPYNEQFF

d_gene: TRBD1
j_gene: TRBJ2-3
v_gene: TRBV27
CDR3aa: CASGTGAADTQYF

d_gene: TRBD1
j_gene: TRBJ1-5
v_gene: TRBV19
CDR3aa: CASRSLQGMPQHF

d_gene: .
j_gene: TRBJ2-7
v_gene: TRBV6-6
CDR3aa: CASSYSPVYEQYF

d_gene: .
j_gene: TRBJ2-1
v_gene: TRBV28
CDR3aa: CASSLGRNNEQFF

d_gene: TRBD2
j_gene: TRBJ2-7
v_gene: TRBV20-1
CDR3aa: CSARGSVLAGGRRPYEQYF

d_gene: TRBD1
j_gene: TRBJ2-1
v_gene: TRBV20-1
CDR3aa: CSARDPGTGGSNEQFF

d_gene: TRBD1
j_gene: TRBJ2-4
v_gene: TRBV2
CDR3aa: CASVDRAKNIQYF

d_gene: .
j_gene: TRBJ1-1
v_gene: TRBV3-1
CDR3aa: CASSQVGVNTEAFF

d_gene: .
j_gene: TRBJ1-5
v_gene: TRBV2
CDR3aa: CASSEGGQPQHF

d_gene: .
j_gene: TRBJ1-1
v_gene: TRBV10-3
CDR3aa: CAISESAGQKFEAFF

d_gene: TRBD1
j_gene: TRBJ1-3
v_gene: TRBV6-5
CDR3aa: CASSRDRVGNTIYF

d_gene: .
j_gene: TRBJ1-2
v_gene: TRBV6-2/TRBV6-3
CDR3aa: CASRINYGYTF

d_gene: .
j_gene: TRBJ2-7
v_gene: TRBV5-1
CDR3aa: CASSQGGGVYEEQYF

d_gene: .
j_gene: TRBJ2-3
v_gene: TRBV5-1
CDR3aa: CASSLQGPTDTQYF

d_gene: .
j_gene: TRBJ2-3
v_gene: TRBV3-1
CDR3aa: CASSQDRSLADTQYF

d_gene: .
j_gene: TRBJ1-1
v_gene: TRBV12-3/TRBV12-4
CDR3aa: CASLPRGNTEAFF

d_gene: .
j_gene: TRBJ1-5
v_gene: TRBV6-2/TRBV6-3
CDR3aa: CASSPHAQGPVGEPQHF

d_gene: .
j_gene: TRBJ1-1
v_gene: TRBV11-2
CDR3aa: CASSLGYRGGFMNTEAFF

d_gene: .
j_gene: TRBJ2-7
v_gene: TRBV29-1
CDR3aa: CSVVRQASYEQYF

d_gene: .
j_gene: TRBJ1-5
v_gene: TRBV30
CDR3aa: CAWSTGANQPQHF

d_gene: .
j_gene: TRBJ2-7
v_gene: TRBV25-1
CDR3aa: CASSEDRYYEQYF